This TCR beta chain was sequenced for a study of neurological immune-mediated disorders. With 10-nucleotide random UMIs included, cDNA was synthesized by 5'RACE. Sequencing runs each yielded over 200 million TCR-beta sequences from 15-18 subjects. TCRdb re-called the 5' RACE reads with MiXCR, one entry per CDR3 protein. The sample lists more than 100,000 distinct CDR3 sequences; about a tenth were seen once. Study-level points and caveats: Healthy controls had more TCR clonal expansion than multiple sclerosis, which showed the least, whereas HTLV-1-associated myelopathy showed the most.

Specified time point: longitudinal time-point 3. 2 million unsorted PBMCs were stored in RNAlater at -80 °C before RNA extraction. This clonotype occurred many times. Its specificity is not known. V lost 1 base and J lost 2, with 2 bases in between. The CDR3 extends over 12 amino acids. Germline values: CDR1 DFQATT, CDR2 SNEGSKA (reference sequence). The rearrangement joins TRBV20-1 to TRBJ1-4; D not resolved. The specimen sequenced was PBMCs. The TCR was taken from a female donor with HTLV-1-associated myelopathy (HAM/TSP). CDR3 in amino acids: CSARGTNEKLFF. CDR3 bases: TGCAGTGCTAGAGGGACTAATGAAAAACTGTTTTTT.